This passage covers 8 T cell receptor beta chains from one sample sequenced in a study. One entry per CDR3 protein results from TCRdb running MiXCR on the 5' RACE reads. The sample contains roughly 50,000 distinct CDR3 sequences, about 25% of which appear only once. Sequencing used tumor-infiltrating naive CD4+ T cells sorted from the breast tumor. The subset: naive CD4+ T cells, CD4+CD45RA+CD25-. These receptor sequences come from a female donor with breast cancer.

This clonotype appeared a few times. The chain employs TRBV27 and TRBJ2-2, with D possibly being TRBD1 (6 bases). This CDR3 is built from 14 residues. V lost 6 bases to trimming and J lost 2 bases, with 10 bases between them. Germline CDR1 MNHEY, CDR2 SMNVEV (reference sequence). The CDR3 protein is CASRAGDNTGELFF. CDR3 bases: TGTGCCAGCAGGGCAGGGGATAACACCGGGGAGCTGTTTTTT.

V is TRBV7-2 and J is TRBJ2-1; D possibly corresponds to TRBD1 (5 bases). Germline assignment: CDR1 SGHTA and CDR2 FQGNSA. Deletions cut 6 bases from V and 7 bases from J, with 10 bases between. The CDR3 extends over 12 amino acids. The CDR3 DNA reads as TGTGCCAGCAGACGTACAGGAAATGAGCAGTTCTTC. This gives the protein CASRRTGNEQFF.

This clonotype was counted ten times or more. V is TRBV24-1 and J is TRBJ2-1; D uncertain. The length of the CDR3 is 11 residues. Germline V gene data show CDR1 as KGHDR and CDR2 as SFDVKD. Trimming left V 10 bases short and J 8 bases short, with 11 bases between. The CDR3 region has the DNA TGTGCCACTAGCTTTCGGGATGAGCAGTTCTTC. Its translation is CATSFRDEQFF.

The chain uses TRBV12-3 or TRBV12-4 and TRBJ1-2; 9 bases map to TRBD1. The CDR3 extends over 14 amino acids. Trimming at V came to 5 bases and at J to 8 bases, leaving 9 bases not matched to a gene. DNA of the CDR3: TGTGCCAGCAGTCAGAACGGACAGGGGAGGGGCTACACCTTC. It specifies CASSQNGQGRGYTF.

As for this clonotype: With a much larger clone just one base away, this may be a read error. The chain is built from TRBV6-5 and TRBJ1-5; 10 bases are shared with TRBD1. Germline V gives CDR1 MNHEY, CDR2 SVGAGI. The CDR3 length is 19 residues. CDR3 in amino acids: CAGRDRDRGGQRGNQPQHF. CDR3 nucleotides: TGTGCCGGCAGAGATAGGGACAGGGGTGGACAACGCGGCAATCAGCCCCAGCATTTT.

Only one count was recorded for this clonotype. Here the CDR3 omits its conserved ending phenylalanine or tryptophan, so a read error is the likely source. The genes are TRBV20-1 and TRBJ2-2; D gene ambiguous. V dropped 1 base and J dropped 6 bases, with 9 bases sitting between them. This CDR3 contains 13 residues. Per the germline V gene, CDR1 is DFQATT and CDR2 is SNEGSKA (reference sequence). The CDR3 sequence is CSARGSKPGELFL. The CDR3 nucleotides are TGCAGTGCTAGAGGGAGCAAGCCCGGGGAGCTGTTTCTT.

This clonotype was seen once. This may come from a read error, since a much larger clone is one base off. The chain combines TRBV6-2 or TRBV6-3 with TRBJ2-5, with D maybe TRBD2 (6 bases). Per germline, CDR1 MNHEY and CDR2 SVGEGT. This CDR3 has 15 amino acids. The CDR3 sequence is CASSPPGLRGESQYF. The CDR3, as DNA: TGTGCCAGCAGTCCTCCCGGTCTGCGGGGAGAGTCCCAGTACTTC.

The J gene is TRBJ1-1, the V gene TRBV4-2; 9 bases are a match to TRBD1. Germline V gene lookup returns CDR1 LGHNA and CDR2 YNFKEQ. V shed 0 bases, J shed 3 bases, and the junction held 29 bases outside the gene matches. There are 24 residues in the CDR3. Here the CDR3 DNA reads TGTGCCAGCAGCCAAGAGGTTCTATTAAGATCAGACGAGGACAGGGGAGAGGTGGACACTGAAGCTTTCTTT. Its translation: CASSQEVLLRSDEDRGEVDTEAFF.